This T cell receptor (beta chain) was sequenced during a study of blood T cell repertoires in COVID-19 (dated by TCRdb to the early 2020s). About the study as a whole: The collaborator samples originated in the United States, Italy and Spain and spanned the acute and convalescent phases of COVID-19. The prospective study material was composed of cDNA or gDNA derived from T cells, B-cell-depleted T cells, or PBMCs. The samples were drawn from the first 160 participants of the ongoing ImmuneRACE study and from 1,254 subjects provided by 6 global collaborators. The repertoires were released in a freely available public database meant as a resource for research on the immune response to SARS-CoV-2. HLA class I and class II types, where available, came from metadata supplied by the sample provider rather than from assay-based typing. Sample metadata almost always included a de-identified subject ID, COVID-19 status, age in years and sex. Deeply sampled blood TCRbeta repertoires from subjects exposed to, actively infected with, or recovered from COVID-19 were included in the dataset.

Concerning this clone itself: Its antigen is currently not known. Nothing much larger sits one base from this clone, and base qualities are not available.

The CDR3 measures 11 amino acids from cysteine to phenylalanine. Solely the CDR3 DNA is kept, with 33 bases framed from the first base. V ends up 3 bases short and J 13 bases short, with an unmatched junction base count of 4. The germline V gene (reference sequence) sets CDR1 to GTSNPN and CDR2 to SVGIG. Whole blood was collected in K2EDTA tubes by collaborating institutions according to the institutions' own protocols. Collaborator samples were shipped for TCRbeta analysis as frozen whole blood, isolated PBMCs, or DNA extracted from either sample type. TCRbeta CDR3 regions were amplified from genomic DNA by means of the immunoSEQ Assay, a bias-controlled multiplex PCR. Concerning the study's data processing: Nucleated cell counts per sample were estimated from amplification of reference gene primers within the assay. To quantify the absolute abundance of each unique TCRbeta CDR3 rearrangement, sequence reads were collapsed and filtered. Productive Simpson clonality was computed per sample as the square root of Simpson's diversity index over productive rearrangements. Drawn from immuneACCESS, this table holds only the in-frame rearrangements with V and J called that TCRdb kept. Clones are partly lost; checked studies trace under half to an unresolved V gene and leave the rest unexplained. V and J calls plus clone size are reproduced from that table; the DNA served to infer D and trimming. Present in this sample are 150,000 to 200,000 clones, under 85% of which were seen just once. About 6.4% of the sample lies in the top ten.

Broader findings and caveats from the paper: How much clinical and demographic metadata was included differed by source and by participant, and the metadata was provided uncurated.

Sequencing was carried out using peripheral blood. The sequence was obtained from a human donor in a cohort sampled during active COVID-19. The chain was built from TRBV30 and TRBJ1-4; the junction holds 8 bases that match TRBD1. CDR3 sequence: CAWSSTGGLFF. The DNA is TGTGCCTGGAGCTCCACAGGGGGACTGTTTTTT.